This passage covers 26 T cell receptor beta chains from one sample sequenced in a study of cytomegalovirus exposure and HLA in healthy donors. Primers included in the PCR were 60 Vbeta and 13 Jbeta primers. TCRdb's table, derived via immunoSEQ multiplex PCR, lists solely in-frame clones and lacks some. The sample totals approximately 110,000 clones. The sequencing input was PBMCs. Receptor source: a man aged 45 to 65 in good health and CMV-seronegative.

The rearrangement joins TRBV7-2 to TRBJ2-7; 7 bases agree with TRBD2. The CDR3 totals 15 residues. Trimming cost V 1 base and J 4 bases; bases outside gene matches: 7. CDR1 is SGHTA, CDR2 FQGNSA, per germline. The CDR3 sequence is CASSLEGGGPYEQYF. CDR3 bases: TGTGCCAGCAGCTTAGAGGGCGGGGGTCCGTACGAGCAGTACTTC.

The CDR3 DNA reads as TGTGCCAGCAGCCTCCCGGGGGGACAGGGGATCTATCCCCTCCACTTT. This sequence encodes CASSLPGGQGIYPLHF. The genes are TRBV5-4 and TRBJ1-6, with 10 nucleotides matching TRBD1. V dropped 4 bases and J dropped 13; count of bases not matched to a gene: 14. Germline CDR1 is SGHNT and CDR2 is YYREEE (reference sequence). This CDR3 is 16 amino acids long.

V usage is TRBV5-1 and J usage is TRBJ2-3, with D perhaps TRBD2 (6 bases). The CDR3 has 14 amino acids. Between the trimmed V and J ends, which lost 4 bases and 5 bases, there was a span of 14 bases. The germline CDR1 and CDR2 sequences are SGHRS and YFSETQ. The CDR3 loop is CASSDAGFGDTQYF. The CDR3 DNA follows: TGCGCCAGCAGCGATGCGGGGTTTGGAGATACGCAGTATTTT.

The V gene is TRBV7-9, the J gene TRBJ1-4, with unresolved D. The CDR3 extends over 14 amino acids. V was cut by 5 bases and J by 7 bases, with 14 bases left in between. The germline CDR1 and CDR2 sequences are SEHNR and FQNEAQ (reference sequence). The CDR3 DNA reads as TGTGCCAGCAGCCAACCCGGTAGTCTTGAAAAACTGTTTTTT. This translates into CASSQPGSLEKLFF.

The chain links TRBV6-6 to TRBJ2-7; 7 nucleotides match TRBD1. The germline CDR1 and CDR2 sequences are MNHNY and SVGAGI (reference sequence). The CDR3 is made up of 14 amino acids. After removal of 5 bases from V and 7 bases from J, the junction contained 11 bases not matched to a gene. The CDR3 bases are TGTGCCAGCAGTAAGGACAGGTCACGGTGGGAGCAGTACTTC. Encoded protein: CASSKDRSRWEQYF.

The rearrangement uses TRBV9 and TRBJ1-3, with TRBD1 identical over 7 bases. CDR1 is SGDLS, CDR2 YYNGEE, per germline. The CDR3 length is 13 residues. V shed 4 bases and J 4 bases; nucleotides not matched to a gene: 2. In nucleotides, the CDR3 is TGTGCCAGCAGCTTGGACAGGGGAAACACCATATATTTT. This codes for CASSLDRGNTIYF.

V gene TRBV9 combines with J gene TRBJ2-5, with D perhaps TRBD2 (5 bases). The CDR3 spans 16 residues. Germline CDR1 is SGDLS and CDR2 is YYNGEE. V was shortened by 3 bases and J by 5 bases, with 20 bases between the two germline ends. The CDR3 nucleotides are TGTGCCAGCAGCGCCAGCGCAACCACGGGGTTGGAGACCCAGTACTTC. Protein: CASSASATTGLETQYF.

The chain uses TRBV4-3 and TRBJ2-1; weak D call: TRBD1 (6 bases). V dropped 2 bases and J dropped 9 bases, with 17 bases sitting between them. Germline V gene sequence: CDR1 LGHNA, CDR2 YSLEER. The CDR3 is 15 residues long. The CDR3 nucleotides are TGCGCCAGCAGCCAATCCGGGACACCGGTTGGTGAGCAGTTCTTC. This encodes CASSQSGTPVGEQFF.

This chain connects TRBV5-1 to TRBJ2-7, with D possibly matching TRBD1 (5 bases). The CDR3 sequence is 16 residues long. The germline V and J ends were trimmed by 0 bases and 2 bases, with 15 bases remaining between them. Germline-derived CDR1 and CDR2 are SGHRS and YFSETQ. In DNA form, the CDR3 reads TGCGCCAGCAGCTTGGCCGCGACAGTTGACACCTACGAGCAGTACTTC. Protein sequence: CASSLAATVDTYEQYF.

This chain joins TRBV11-3 and TRBJ2-7, with D possibly being TRBD2 (6 bases). CDR3 length: 14 amino acids. Between the trimmed V and J ends, which lost 1 base and 7 bases, there was a span of 14 bases. The germline V gene has CDR1 SGHNT and CDR2 YENEEA. This CDR3 is CASSLVGSPREQYF. The CDR3 DNA is TGTGCCAGCAGCTTAGTCGGGAGCCCTAGGGAGCAGTACTTC.

The chain recombines TRBV10-3 with TRBJ2-1; TRBD2 matches 7 bases. Germline CDR1 and CDR2: ENHRY and SYGVKD. Trimming removed 4 bases from V and 6 bases from J; junction bases left unmatched: 9. The CDR3 runs 15 residues. CDR3 sequence: CAISGGGGVANEQFF. Here the CDR3 DNA reads TGTGCCATCAGTGGGGGCGGGGGAGTGGCCAATGAGCAGTTCTTC.

V is TRBV6-5 and J is TRBJ1-6; tentatively, D is TRBD1 (6 bases). This CDR3 is built from 15 residues. CDR1 MNHEY and CDR2 SVGAGI come from the germline V gene. V dropped 0 bases and J dropped 10 bases, with 13 bases sitting between them. This CDR3 reads CASSYSYTGMSPLHF. The CDR3 region has the DNA TGTGCCAGCAGTTACTCGTACACAGGGATGTCACCCCTCCACTTT.

In regard to this clone: A junction end diverges from the germline sequence, so it may reflect a read error. Other nucleotide sequences in the sample specify the same CDR3. CDR3 DNA: TGTGCCAGCAGCGGACAGGGTGACACTGAGGCTTTCTTT. Protein sequence: CASSGQGDTEAFF. The V and J genes are TRBV6-1 and TRBJ1-1; TRBD1 aligns across 8 bases. Germline CDR1 reads MNHNS; CDR2 reads SASEGT. This CDR3 is 13 amino acids long.

The chain joins TRBV11-3 to TRBJ1-1; unclear D gene. This CDR3 has 12 residues. The V and J ends lost 0 bases and 7 bases respectively, with 6 bases between them. Germline V gene lookup returns CDR1 SGHNT and CDR2 YENEEA. CDR3 region: CASSLDSGEAFF. CDR3 sequence (DNA): TGTGCCAGCAGCTTAGACAGTGGTGAAGCTTTCTTT.

The chain carries TRBV6-5 and TRBJ1-4; D gene uncertain. The CDR3 is made up of 15 amino acids. V dropped 5 bases and J dropped 7 bases, with 17 bases sitting between them. The germline CDR1 and CDR2 sequences are MNHEY and SVGAGI. This CDR3 reads CASSNTPGSGEKLFF. Here the CDR3 DNA reads TGTGCCAGCAGTAACACTCCGGGGTCGGGTGAAAAACTGTTTTTT.

The chain combines TRBV18 with TRBJ2-7; possibly TRBD1 for D (5 bases). The germline V and J ends were trimmed by 0 bases and 4 bases, with 13 bases remaining between them. Per germline, CDR1 KGHSH and CDR2 LQKENI. CDR3 size: 15 residues. CDR3 protein: CASSPPNQGVYEQYF. The CDR3 bases are TGTGCCAGCTCACCACCGAACCAGGGCGTATACGAGCAGTACTTC.

The CDR3 bases are TGTGCCGGGGACGACAGGGGATACTACAATGAGCAGTTCTTC. As protein: CAGDDRGYYNEQFF. The V and J genes are TRBV2 and TRBJ2-1, with 8 bases identical to TRBD1. The CDR3 totals 14 residues. CDR1 and CDR2 from the germline V gene are SNHLY and FYNNEI. After removal of 11 bases from V and 3 bases from J, the junction contained 9 bases not matched to a gene.

The rearrangement uses TRBV15 and TRBJ2-1; weak D call: TRBD2 (6 bases). Germline loops: CDR1 LNHNV, CDR2 YYDKDF (reference sequence). Between the trimmed V and J ends, which lost 0 bases and 8 bases, there was a span of 23 bases. The CDR3 runs to 18 residues. CDR3 in amino acids: CATSRDLGSQRVTDEQFF. Written as DNA, the CDR3 is TGTGCCACCAGCAGAGATTTGGGTAGCCAGCGGGTTACGGATGAGCAGTTCTTC.

The chain links TRBV4-3 to TRBJ2-5, with 7 bases lining up with TRBD1. Trimming removed 6 bases from V and 2 bases from J; junction bases left unmatched: 3. The CDR3 has 13 amino acids. Germline V CDR1 and CDR2: LGHNA, YSLEER. CDR3 in DNA: TGCGCCAGCAGTACGGACAGGCAAGAGACCCAGTACTTC. Residues: CASSTDRQETQYF.

The chain couples TRBV28 to TRBJ2-1, with TRBD2 matching 10 bases. The CDR3 loop spans 14 amino acids. Germline CDR1 reads MDHEN; CDR2 reads SYDVKM. V was clipped by 2 bases and J by 12 bases; unmatched bases: 7. CDR3 region: CASSLLASGGAQFF. The DNA of the CDR3 is TGTGCCAGCAGTTTACTCGCTAGCGGGGGAGCGCAGTTCTTC.

The chain combines TRBV5-1 with TRBJ2-7; unclear D gene. Germline V CDR1 and CDR2: SGHRS, YFSETQ. This CDR3 comprises 12 residues. Trimming removed 6 bases from V and 2 bases from J, with 9 bases in between. The CDR3 DNA sequence: TGCGCCAGCAATGCGAATGCCTACGAGCAGTACTTC. Translated, it gives CASNANAYEQYF.

The rearrangement links TRBV27 to TRBJ1-1; TRBD1 agrees at 8 bases. Germline CDR1 and CDR2: MNHEY and SMNVEV (reference sequence). This CDR3 is 15 amino acids long. V gave up 4 bases and J gave up 1 base; unmatched junction bases: 5. The CDR3 coding sequence is TGTGCCAGCAGTTCCTACGGGACAGGGAACACTGAAGCTTTCTTT. Translation gives CASSSYGTGNTEAFF.

The V gene is TRBV6-6, the J gene TRBJ2-7; unclear D gene. The ends were cut back, 6 bases at V and 3 bases at J, with 21 bases in the middle. The CDR3 runs to 16 residues. Germline loops: CDR1 MNHNY, CDR2 SVGAGI (reference sequence). CDR3 amino acids: CASRSPGPFSLYEQYF. CDR3 DNA sequence: TGTGCCAGCAGATCTCCGGGTCCCTTTTCCCTCTACGAGCAGTACTTC.

The chain recombines TRBV9 with TRBJ2-2, with 8 bases that match TRBD2. The junction had 4 bases not matched to a gene; V was cut back by 3 bases and J by 3 bases. Germline V gives CDR1 SGDLS, CDR2 YYNGEE. This CDR3 comprises 15 residues. The CDR3 DNA is TGTGCCAGCAGCGGGACGGGAGGGTACACCGGGGAGCTGTTTTTT. Its translation: CASSGTGGYTGELFF.

The chain employs TRBV10-3 and TRBJ1-1; D uncertain. The CDR3 totals 11 residues. From germline, CDR1 is ENHRY and CDR2 SYGVKD. Trimming took off 6 bases at V and 4 bases at J, with 6 bases between the two ends. CDR3 in DNA: TGTGCCATCAGCTCCGTCACTGAAGCTTTCTTT. This encodes CAISSVTEAFF.

The rearrangement uses TRBV6-7 and TRBJ2-3; 8 bases line up with TRBD2. TRBV6-7 is an ORF for which the function is uncertain. V dropped 6 bases and J dropped 2; count of bases not matched to a gene: 7. There are 15 residues in the CDR3. CDR3 sequence: CASSPGTRYTDTQYF. The CDR3 DNA sequence: TGTGCCAGCAGCCCCGGGACTAGGTACACAGATACGCAGTATTTT.